These 6 T cell receptor beta chains came from one sample sequenced in a study of identical twins. Via MiXCR, TCRdb re-called the 5' RACE reads, giving one row per CDR3 protein. The sample consists of hundreds of thousands of distinct CDR3 sequences, roughly a quarter of them appearing once. These data were likewise used in another study, on T cells expressing NK-cell markers.

Sequences were obtained from CD4+ T cells sorted from blood. The source of these receptors is a woman between 18 and 29 years old in good health.

This sequence joins TRBV6-1 and TRBJ2-6; TRBD2 is a possible D gene (6 bases). CDR1 and CDR2 (germline): MNHNS, SASEGT. Trimming removed 7 bases at V and 4 bases at J, with 20 bases between. The CDR3 has 17 amino acids. The CDR3 spells CASTRDPGVSGANVLTF. As DNA, the CDR3 is TGTGCCAGCACCCGGGACCCGGGAGTGTCCGGGGCCAACGTCCTGACTTTC.

This clonotype was seen a handful of times. The rearrangement uses TRBV6-2 or TRBV6-3 and TRBJ2-7, with TRBD1 matching over 9 bases. The CDR3 runs 14 residues. CDR1 is MNHEY and CDR2 is SVGEGT in the germline V gene. Trimming cost V 8 bases and J 7 bases; bases outside gene matches: 12. CDR3 in DNA: TGTGCCAGCGCCCCCCGGGACAGGGAGAAAGAGCAGTACTTC. Translating gives CASAPRDREKEQYF.

This clonotype was seen more than once but under ten times. The J gene is TRBJ2-1, the V gene TRBV9; no clear D gene. V dropped 0 bases and J dropped 8 bases, with 15 bases sitting between them. CDR1 is SGDLS and CDR2 is YYNGEE in the germline V gene. The CDR3 runs 15 residues. CDR3 residues: CASSVGSWAIDEQFF. The CDR3 region has the DNA TGTGCCAGCAGCGTAGGCTCGTGGGCTATCGATGAGCAGTTCTTC.

This clonotype occurred a few times. The V gene is TRBV9, the J gene TRBJ2-1; 11 bases agree with TRBD2. The CDR3 is 14 amino acids. Per germline, CDR1 SGDLS and CDR2 YYNGEE. As DNA, the CDR3 is TGTGTACGTAGGGGGACTAGCGGTACCAATGAGCAGTTCTTC. Protein: CVRRGTSGTNEQFF. Full variable domain (remainder filled in from reference TRBV9 and TRBJ2-1): DSGVTQTPKHLITATGQRVTLRCSPRSGDLSVYWYQQSLDQGLQFLIQYYNGEERAKGNILERFSAQQFPDLHSELNLSSLELGDSALYFCVRRGTSGTNEQFFGPGTRLTVL.

This chain joins TRBV20-1 and TRBJ2-3, with D perhaps TRBD1 (6 bases). Germline V CDR1 and CDR2: DFQATT, SNEGSKA (reference sequence). The CDR3 consists of 15 residues. V gave up 4 bases and J gave up 2 bases, with 16 bases separating them. The CDR3 sequence is CSANPQGSYTDTQYF. CDR3 coding DNA: TGCAGTGCTAACCCTCAGGGGTCCTACACAGATACGCAGTATTTT.

This chain connects TRBV5-6 to TRBJ2-1; D unclear. V was cut by 3 bases and J by 10 bases, with 8 bases left in between. Germline CDR1 is SGHDT and CDR2 is YYEEEE. This CDR3 has 11 amino acids. CDR3 nucleotide sequence: TGTGCCAGCAGCTGGCGGCAAGAGCAGTTCTTC. Amino acids: CASSWRQEQFF.